The next 21 T cell receptor beta chains were all read from a single sample in a study of blood T cell repertoires in COVID-19. This table comes from immunoSEQ multiplex PCR, and its TCRdb copy is limited to in-frame clones, with some not included. The repertoire holds roughly 120,000 clones, with around 90% as singletons. Sequenced input: peripheral blood. The receptors come from a human donor in a cohort sampled during active COVID-19.

V and J are TRBV2 and TRBJ1-5; no firm D call. Trimming took off 4 bases at V and 2 bases at J, with 3 bases between the two ends. CDR3 length equals 12 residues. CDR1 SNHLY and CDR2 FYNNEI come from the germline V gene. In DNA form, the CDR3 reads TGTGCCAGCAGTGGCGGCAATCAGCCCCAGCATTTT. Protein sequence: CASSGGNQPQHF.

This clone was seen only once. The chain is built from TRBV28 and TRBJ2-1, with TRBD2 matching 13 bases. With V trimmed by 7 bases and J by 10 bases, 7 bases remained unmatched. Germline V gene lookup returns CDR1 MDHEN and CDR2 SYDVKM. The CDR3 loop spans 14 amino acids. The DNA of the CDR3 is TGTGCCAGCACCTGGACTAGCGGGAGAGGAGAGCAGTTCTTC. This gives the protein CASTWTSGRGEQFF.

This clone was seen a single time. This CDR3 is also generated by other DNA sequences in the sample. The gene calls are TRBV19 and TRBJ1-1, with TRBD1 matching over 8 bases. CDR3 length: 12 amino acids. V dropped 5 bases and J dropped 5; count of bases not matched to a gene: 1. Germline loops: CDR1 LNHDA, CDR2 SQIVND (reference sequence). CDR3 sequence (DNA): TGTGCCAGTAGTTACAGGGGGACTGAAGCTTTCTTT. It specifies CASSYRGTEAFF.

The DNA of the CDR3 is TGCGCCAGCAGCCCCTCCTTGGGGCCGACCTACGAGCAGTACTTC. Amino acid sequence: CASSPSLGPTYEQYF. The chain joins TRBV5-1 to TRBJ2-7, with D perhaps matching TRBD1 (5 bases). Germline V CDR1 and CDR2: SGHRS, YFSETQ. The germline V and J ends were trimmed by 4 bases and 2 bases, with 16 bases remaining between them. The CDR3 contains 15 residues.

The J gene is TRBJ1-1, the V gene TRBV7-9; D possibly corresponds to TRBD1 (6 bases). With 2 bases removed from V and 8 bases from J, the gap between germline ends came to 15 bases. The germline V gene encodes CDR1 SEHNR and CDR2 FQNEAQ (reference sequence). The CDR3 is made up of 14 amino acids. CDR3 amino acids: CASSLSPRGAEAFF. CDR3 DNA: TGTGCCAGCAGCTTAAGCCCCCGGGGGGCCGAAGCTTTCTTT.

This chain connects TRBV5-4 to TRBJ2-7; 8 bases line up with TRBD1. Germline V CDR1 and CDR2: SGHNT, YYREEE (reference sequence). The CDR3 covers 13 residues. The J segment lost 3 bases and the V segment lost 5 bases, leaving 4 bases of the junction unmatched. CDR3: CASRTGTGYEQYF. Here the CDR3 DNA reads TGTGCCAGCAGGACCGGGACAGGCTACGAGCAGTACTTC.

The V gene is TRBV4-1, the J gene TRBJ1-6, with 7 positions matching TRBD1. The CDR3 has 15 residues. In germline, CDR1 is MGHRA, CDR2 YSYEKL. V dropped 0 bases and J dropped 11; count of bases not matched to a gene: 7. Here the CDR3 reads CASSQDLAGGPPLHF. For the CDR3, the DNA is TGCGCCAGCAGCCAAGATCTGGCAGGGGGTCCACCCCTCCACTTT.

Here the CDR3 DNA reads TGCGCCAGCAGCTCGCGGACACCTAGCACAGATACGCAGTATTTT. Protein sequence: CASSSRTPSTDTQYF. This chain links TRBV5-1 with TRBJ2-3, with a possible D match to TRBD1 (5 bases). This CDR3 spans 15 amino acids. Between the trimmed V and J ends, which lost 3 bases and 0 bases, there was a span of 11 bases. The germline gives CDR1 SGHRS, CDR2 YFSETQ.

The chain recombines TRBV3-1 (or the pseudogene TRBV3-2) with TRBJ2-7, with TRBD2 matching over 8 bases. V shed 4 bases and J 6 bases; nucleotides not matched to a gene: 23. This CDR3 has 19 amino acids. From germline, CDR1 is LGHDT and CDR2 YNNKEL (reference sequence). In DNA, the CDR3 is TGTGCCAGCAGCCCCTTGGGGCTAGCGGGCGTGTCACCCTATCTCGAGCAGTACTTC. It is translated as CASSPLGLAGVSPYLEQYF.

The chain is built from TRBV19 and TRBJ1-1, with 9 nucleotides matching TRBD1. Germline CDR1 and CDR2: LNHDA and SQIVND (reference sequence). With V trimmed by 9 bases and J by 10 bases, 9 bases remained unmatched. This CDR3 comprises 12 residues. In DNA, the CDR3 is TGTGCCAGCAGAACAGGGGGCGCGGTAGCTTTCTTT. This encodes CASRTGGAVAFF. The full variable domain, its missing parts supplied by reference TRBV19 and TRBJ1-1, is DGGITQSPKYLFRKEGQNVTLSCEQNLNHDAMYWYRQDPGQGLRLIYYSQIVNDFQKGDIAEGYSVSREKKESFPLTVTSAQKNPTAFYLCASRTGGAVAFFGQGTRLTVV.

The chain recombines TRBV2 with TRBJ2-4, with a possible D match to TRBD2 (6 bases). The germline CDR1 and CDR2 sequences are SNHLY and FYNNEI. The CDR3 consists of 17 residues. Trimming took 2 bases from V and 1 from J, leaving 15 bases between them. The CDR3 nucleotides are TGTGCCAGCAGTGAAAGCGGGTGGAGGGGCGCCAAAAACATTCAGTACTTC. It codes for CASSESGWRGAKNIQYF.

This chain links TRBV18 with TRBJ2-1, with 8 nucleotides matching TRBD2. CDR3 length: 18 residues. V lost 1 base to trimming and J lost 0 bases; unmatched junction nucleotides: 8. Germline loops: CDR1 KGHSH, CDR2 LQKENI. CDR3 nucleotides: TGTGCCAGCTCACCACAACTAGCGGTACCCAGCTCCTACAATGAGCAGTTCTTC. Its protein is CASSPQLAVPSSYNEQFF.

The table lists this clone with a few counts. This chain uses TRBV19 with TRBJ2-1, with 12 bases fitting TRBD2. V was pared by 8 bases and J by 2 bases, with 10 bases of the junction left unmatched. Germline V CDR1 and CDR2: LNHDA, SQIVND (reference sequence). The CDR3 loop spans 17 amino acids. CDR3 in DNA: TGTGCCAGTCGGACTAGCGGGAACACCTTAACCTACAATGAGCAGTTCTTC. This translates into CASRTSGNTLTYNEQFF.

The V call is TRBV25-1, the J call TRBJ2-1; 12 nucleotides agree with TRBD2. Germline V gene sequence: CDR1 MGHDK, CDR2 SYGVNS. CDR3 length equals 18 residues. V shed 2 bases and J 3 bases; nucleotides not matched to a gene: 8. In nucleotides, the CDR3 is TGTGCCAGCAGTGAACCTAGCGGGGGGGCCAAAGGCTACAATGAGCAGTTCTTC. It is translated as CASSEPSGGAKGYNEQFF.

The V gene is TRBV19, the J gene TRBJ1-1; no reliable D call. The germline V and J ends were trimmed by 3 bases and 1 base, with 6 bases remaining between them. This CDR3 spans 13 amino acids. The V gene's germline CDR1 is LNHDA and CDR2 SQIVND (reference sequence). CDR3 coding DNA: TGTGCCAGTAGTATGCGGCGGAACACTGAAGCTTTCTTT. As protein: CASSMRRNTEAFF.

As regards this clone: A read error may produce the germline difference seen at one junction end. J is TRBJ1-4 and V is TRBV18; 8 bases fit TRBD1. The CDR3 runs to 11 residues. Germline loops: CDR1 KGHSH, CDR2 LQKENI. CDR3 bases: TGTGCCAGCTCACCGCGACAGGGGCTGGTTTTT. Translation gives CASSPRQGLVF. The full variable domain, its missing parts supplied by reference TRBV18 and TRBJ1-4, is NAGVMQNPRHLVRRRGQEARLRCSPMKGHSHVYWYRQLPEEGLKFMVYLQKENIIDESGMPKERFSAEFPKEGPSILRIQQVVRGDSAAYFCASSPRQGLVFGSGTQLSVL.

This clone has a single count. This sequence joins TRBV7-3 and TRBJ1-1; TRBD1 is a possible D gene (5 bases). Trimming cost V 5 bases and J 5 bases, with 15 bases left between them. The germline V gene has CDR1 SGHTA and CDR2 FQGTGA. The CDR3 covers 14 residues. CDR3: CASSPLAGVTEAFF. CDR3 in DNA: TGTGCCAGCAGCCCCCTTGCGGGGGTGACTGAAGCTTTCTTT.

This clone showed up just once. J is TRBJ1-1 and V is TRBV18; 7 positions agree with TRBD1. Germline V gives CDR1 KGHSH, CDR2 LQKENI. Trimming took 5 bases from V and 1 from J; bases not matched to a gene: 7. The CDR3 is made up of 15 amino acids. The CDR3 DNA sequence: TGTGCCAGCTCAGAACAGACAGGGAGGAACACTGAAGCTTTCTTT. This encodes CASSEQTGRNTEAFF.

The chain has TRBV7-6 and TRBJ2-1; perhaps TRBD2 as D (6 bases). The CDR3 extends over 16 amino acids. Germline V gene lookup returns CDR1 SGHVS and CDR2 FNYEAQ. The germline V and J ends were trimmed by 4 bases and 2 bases, with 15 bases remaining between them. The CDR3 reads CASSSRDGTPYNEQFF. CDR3 nucleotides: TGTGCCAGCAGCTCCAGGGATGGGACTCCCTACAATGAGCAGTTCTTC.

The CDR3 nucleotides read TGTGCCAGCGGCAGAGCGGGGGAGGATGGCGCCGATACGCAGTATTTT. Residues: CASGRAGEDGADTQYF. The chain joins TRBV6-6 to TRBJ2-3; TRBD2 matches at 8 bases. The V gene's germline CDR1 is MNHNY and CDR2 SVGAGI (reference sequence). The CDR3 length is 16 residues. V was clipped by 8 bases and J by 6 bases; unmatched bases: 16.

The rearrangement links TRBV5-4 to TRBJ2-1; 8 bases fit TRBD2. This CDR3 is 15 amino acids long. Trimming removed 2 bases from V and 4 bases from J; junction bases left unmatched: 5. In germline, CDR1 is SGHNT, CDR2 YYREEE (reference sequence). For the CDR3, the DNA is TGTGCCAGCAGCTTAGCGGGAGTGCAGTACAATGAGCAGTTCTTC. Residues: CASSLAGVQYNEQFF. The whole variable domain, remainder taken from reference TRBV5-4 and TRBJ2-1, is ETGVTQSPTHLIKTRGQQVTLRCSSQSGHNTVSWYQQALGQGPQFIFQYYREEENGRGNFPPRFSGLQFPNYSSELNVNALELDDSALYLCASSLAGVQYNEQFFGPGTRLTVL.